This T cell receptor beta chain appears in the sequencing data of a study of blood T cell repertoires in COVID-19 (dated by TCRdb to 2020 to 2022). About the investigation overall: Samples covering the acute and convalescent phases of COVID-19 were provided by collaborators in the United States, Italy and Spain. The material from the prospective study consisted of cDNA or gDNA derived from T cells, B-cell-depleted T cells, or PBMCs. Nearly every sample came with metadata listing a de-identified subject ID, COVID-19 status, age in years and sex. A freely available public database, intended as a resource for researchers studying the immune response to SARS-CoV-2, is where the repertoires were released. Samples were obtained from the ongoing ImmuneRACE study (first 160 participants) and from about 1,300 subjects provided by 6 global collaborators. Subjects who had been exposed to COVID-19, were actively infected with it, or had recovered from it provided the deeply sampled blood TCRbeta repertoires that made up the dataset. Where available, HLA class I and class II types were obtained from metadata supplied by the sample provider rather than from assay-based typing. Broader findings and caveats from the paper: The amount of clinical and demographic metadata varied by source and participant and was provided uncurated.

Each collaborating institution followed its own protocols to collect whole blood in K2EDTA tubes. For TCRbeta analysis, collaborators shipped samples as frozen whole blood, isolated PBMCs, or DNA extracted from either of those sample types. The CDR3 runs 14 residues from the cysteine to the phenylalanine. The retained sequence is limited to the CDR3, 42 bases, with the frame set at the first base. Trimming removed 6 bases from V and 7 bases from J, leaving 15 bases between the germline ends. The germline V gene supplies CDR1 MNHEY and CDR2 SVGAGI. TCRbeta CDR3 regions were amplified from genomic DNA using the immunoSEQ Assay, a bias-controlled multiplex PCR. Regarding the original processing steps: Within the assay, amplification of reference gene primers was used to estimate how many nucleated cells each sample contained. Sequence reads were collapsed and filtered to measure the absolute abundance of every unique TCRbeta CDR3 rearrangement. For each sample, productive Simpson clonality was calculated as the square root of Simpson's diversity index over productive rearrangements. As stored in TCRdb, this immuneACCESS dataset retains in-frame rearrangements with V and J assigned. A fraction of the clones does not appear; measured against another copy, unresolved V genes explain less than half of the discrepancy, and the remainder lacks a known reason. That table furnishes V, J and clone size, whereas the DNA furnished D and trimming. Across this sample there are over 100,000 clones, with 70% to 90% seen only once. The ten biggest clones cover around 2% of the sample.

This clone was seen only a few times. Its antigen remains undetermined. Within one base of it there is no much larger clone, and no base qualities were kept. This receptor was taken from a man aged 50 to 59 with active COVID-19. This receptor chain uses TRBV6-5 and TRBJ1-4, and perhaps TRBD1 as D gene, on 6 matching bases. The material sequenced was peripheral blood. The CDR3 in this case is CASRLGGAVEKLFF. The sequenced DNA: TGTGCCAGCAGGCTAGGGGGGGCAGTTGAAAAACTGTTTTTT.